The T cell receptor beta chain described here comes from a study of OX40 agonist ivuxolimab in advanced cancers. Study at large: At doses from 0.01 to 10 mg/kg, patients were given intravenous ivuxolimab every 2 weeks. Dose-escalation patients had hepatocellular carcinoma, melanoma, renal cell or head and neck cancer.

The data were produced by immunoSEQ multiplex PCR, yet TCRdb's version contains in-frame clones alone and is incomplete. Among some 50,000 clones, roughly 80% were seen once, and the ten largest hold under 5.5%. The CDR3 length is 15 residues. The V gene's germline CDR1 is SGHNT and CDR2 YYREEE (reference sequence). Details on this clone: The antigen is not known. Germline and junction disagree at one end, which may indicate a read error. This same CDR3 is encoded by further DNA sequences in the sample.

Study-wide points: Also showing low normalized T-cell clonal expansion were some of the nonresponders.

The sequencing used CD4+ or CD8+ T cells sorted from blood, collected in a trial of the OX40 agonist ivuxolimab. The chain couples TRBV5-4 to TRBJ2-5, with a weak D call TRBD2 (6 bases). The clonotype originates from an adult with an advanced solid tumor such as melanoma, head and neck, liver or kidney cancer. CDR3 loop: CASSLTRGQTETQYF. In DNA form, the CDR3 reads TGCGCCAGCAGCTTGACTAGAGGTCAAACAGAGACCCAGTACTTC.